The 10 T cell receptor beta chains below all came from one sample that was sequenced in a study of T cells expressing NK-cell markers. TCRdb re-called the 5' RACE reads and shows each CDR3 protein once, DNA omitted. The sample includes under 200,000 distinct CDR3 sequences. Material: blood T cells: a sorted CD56 or NKG2C T cell subset, CD4+ or CD8+ T cells, or bulk PBMC T cells (not recorded which). The receptors were gathered from a woman between 18 and 75 years old in good health.

The V and J genes are TRBV5-6 and TRBJ1-5; the TCRdb call, TRBD1, lacks DNA for checking. Germline V gene data show CDR1 as SGHDT and CDR2 as YYEEEE. The CDR3 spans 13 residues. CDR3 amino acids: CASSFGANQPQHF.

The V and J genes are TRBV3-1 and TRBJ2-1; TCRdb reports TRBD2, a call that lacks DNA to check it against. Germline assignment: CDR1 LGHDT and CDR2 YNNKEL (reference sequence). This CDR3 contains 17 residues. Here the CDR3 reads CASSQDGSGFYYNEQFF.

The chain's CDR3 is CSVARDRGYNEQFF. This chain connects TRBV29-1 to TRBJ2-1; with no DNA, the TCRdb D assignment of TRBD1 cannot be verified. The CDR3 consists of 14 residues. CDR1 is SQVTM and CDR2 is ANQGSEA in the germline V gene.

This chain uses TRBV5-1 with TRBJ1-1; checking the TCRdb D call of TRBD1 is not possible without DNA. The CDR3 loop spans 14 amino acids. Germline V lookup: CDR1 SGHRS, CDR2 YFSETQ. CDR3 loop: CASRDQGWDTEAFF.

This rearrangement joins TRBV3-1 to TRBJ2-1; checking the TCRdb D call of TRBD2 is not possible without DNA. The germline gives CDR1 LGHDT, CDR2 YNNKEL (reference sequence). This CDR3 comprises 16 residues. The chain's CDR3 is CASSQSGLAIYNEQFF.

The chain recombines TRBV29-1 with TRBJ2-2. This CDR3 has 14 amino acids. The V gene's germline CDR1 is SQVTM and CDR2 ANQGSEA. The CDR3 loop is CSVERQTNTGELFF.

This chain uses TRBV19 with TRBJ2-5. The CDR3 has 13 amino acids. In germline, CDR1 is LNHDA, CDR2 SQIVND (reference sequence). CDR3: CASTPDHRETQYF.

Here the CDR3 reads CSVKQPVIEKLFF. The V and J genes are TRBV29-1 and TRBJ1-4. The CDR3 runs 13 residues. Germline assignment: CDR1 SQVTM and CDR2 ANQGSEA. The variable domain in full, with the rest retrieved from reference TRBV29-1 and TRBJ1-4, is SAVISQKPSRDICQRGTSLTIQCQVDSQVTMMFWYRQQPGQSLTLIATANQGSEATYESGFVIDKFPISRPNLTFSTLTVSNMSPEDSSIYLCSVKQPVIEKLFFGSGTQLSVL.

The chain recombines TRBV3-1 with TRBJ2-7; TCRdb calls TRBD1, which cannot be checked without DNA. Germline CDR1 and CDR2: LGHDT and YNNKEL (reference sequence). This CDR3 has 14 residues. The CDR3 here is CASSFGHFSYEQYF.

The chain recombines TRBV6-5 with TRBJ2-7; TCRdb's D call, TRBD1, is unchecked because there is no DNA. The length of the CDR3 is 13 residues. Germline assignment: CDR1 MNHEY and CDR2 SVGAGI. The CDR3: CASSSTGVYEQYF.